A selection of T cell receptor beta chains follows, all from one sample in a study of spatial heterogeneity in lung cancer. Via MiXCR, TCRdb re-called the 5' RACE reads, giving one row per CDR3 protein. This sample yields approximately 15,000 distinct CDR3 sequences, of which approximately 4.5% are seen a single time; approximately 20% belongs to the top ten. The sample was lung tumor tissue, taken at surgery. These receptors were obtained from a female donor with early-stage non-small cell lung cancer. CDR3s include the opening cysteine and the closing phenylalanine or tryptophan. D genes are given only for firm matches. The size field is filled for only some rows; it gives once, few, many or a size class.

j_call: TRBJ2-7; clone_size: many; v_call: TRBV4-1; d_call: TRBD1; cdr3_nt: TGCGCCAGCAGCCGCCCCGGGGGGACAGGGGGCGAGCAGTACTTC; cdr3_aa: CASSRPGGTGGEQYF
j_call: TRBJ1-6; clone_size: many; v_call: TRBV5-1; d_call: TRBD1; cdr3_nt: TGCGCCAGCAGCCCCGACAGGGGGGATTCACCCCTCCACTTT; cdr3_aa: CASSPDRGDSPLHF
j_call: TRBJ1-2; clone_size: many; v_call: TRBV7-2; d_call: -; cdr3_nt: TGTGCCAGCAGCTCCTACCAACAGGGAGACTATGGCTACACCTTC; cdr3_aa: CASSSYQQGDYGYTF
j_call: TRBJ2-1; clone_size: many; v_call: TRBV18; d_call: -; cdr3_nt: TGTGCCAGCTCCGACGGTCGGAGGAATGAGCAGTTCTTC; cdr3_aa: CASSDGRRNEQFF
j_call: TRBJ2-2; clone_size: -; v_call: TRBV7-2; d_call: -; cdr3_nt: TGTGCCAGCAGCTTAGCAACCGGCACCGGGGAGCTGTTTTTT; cdr3_aa: CASSLATGTGELFF
j_call: TRBJ2-3; clone_size: many; v_call: TRBV27; d_call: -; cdr3_nt: TGTGCCAGCATGAAGTTCGCAGGGGCGACAGATACGCAGTATTTT; cdr3_aa: CASMKFAGATDTQYF
j_call: TRBJ2-1; clone_size: -; v_call: TRBV7-2; d_call: -; cdr3_nt: TGTGCCAGCAGCTCACAGGTATCCTACAATGAGCAGTTCTTC; cdr3_aa: CASSSQVSYNEQFF
j_call: TRBJ1-1; clone_size: many; v_call: TRBV28; d_call: TRBD1; cdr3_nt: TGTGCCAGCAGCCCCCCGCGACAGGGGAGGAACACTGAAGCTTTCTTT; cdr3_aa: CASSPPRQGRNTEAFF
j_call: TRBJ1-6; clone_size: many; v_call: TRBV20-1; d_call: -; cdr3_nt: TGCAGTGCTACTTGGGACGGAGGACAAAATTCACCCCTCCACTTT; cdr3_aa: CSATWDGGQNSPLHF
j_call: TRBJ2-1; clone_size: many; v_call: TRBV20-1; d_call: TRBD2; cdr3_nt: TGCAGCGAACTAGCGGGGGGTTACTACAATGAGCAGTTCTTC; cdr3_aa: CSELAGGYYNEQFF
j_call: TRBJ1-2; clone_size: many; v_call: TRBV29-1; d_call: -; cdr3_nt: TGCAGCGTTGATGGGCAGGGTAGGAACTATGGCTACACCTTC; cdr3_aa: CSVDGQGRNYGYTF
j_call: TRBJ2-7; clone_size: many; v_call: TRBV5-1; d_call: -; cdr3_nt: TGCGCCAGCAGCTTGGACGGACAGTCGGCCTACGAGCAGTACTTC; cdr3_aa: CASSLDGQSAYEQYF
j_call: TRBJ2-3; clone_size: many; v_call: TRBV24-1; d_call: -; cdr3_nt: TGTGCCACCAGTGATGACTCAGGGAAAACAGATACGCAGTATTTT; cdr3_aa: CATSDDSGKTDTQYF
j_call: TRBJ1-1; clone_size: many; v_call: TRBV6-5; d_call: -; cdr3_nt: TGTGCCAGCAGTTACCCCTCGACTGAAGCTTTCTTT; cdr3_aa: CASSYPSTEAFF
j_call: TRBJ1-3; clone_size: many; v_call: TRBV9; d_call: -; cdr3_nt: TGTGCCAGCAGCGTAGCAACGGCGGGGCCTGGAAACACCATATATTTT; cdr3_aa: CASSVATAGPGNTIYF
j_call: TRBJ2-5; clone_size: many; v_call: TRBV11-2; d_call: -; cdr3_nt: TGTGCCAGCAGGTACAGGGATAAGGAGACCCAGTACTTC; cdr3_aa: CASRYRDKETQYF
j_call: TRBJ1-1; clone_size: many; v_call: TRBV6-5; d_call: -; cdr3_nt: TGTGCCAGCAGTTACTTCTCCGGGACACTTGAAGCTTTCTTT; cdr3_aa: CASSYFSGTLEAFF